This TCR beta chain was obtained from a study of cytomegalovirus exposure and HLA in healthy donors. The germline CDR1 and CDR2 sequences are SNHLY and FYNNEI. The trim removed 6 bases at V and 7 bases at J, leaving 3 bases unmatched. This CDR3 spans 14 amino acids. With respect to this clone: Its antigen is currently unknown.

Vbeta (60) and Jbeta (13) primers were used in the PCR. Sequenced by immunoSEQ multiplex PCR; TCRdb stores in-frame clones only, minus some. The table has 150,000 to 200,000 clones, roughly 85% seen once. Study-wide results and caveats: It was taken for granted in presence/absence analyses that sequencing depth across donors was roughly uniform.

The TCR was taken from a man aged 50 or older in good health and CMV-seropositive. Sample: PBMCs. The chain is built from TRBV2 and TRBJ2-2; TRBD1 matches 12 bases. CDR3 DNA: TGTGCCAGCAGGGGGACAGGGGGCATCGGGGAGCTGTTTTTT. Translating it yields CASRGTGGIGELFF.